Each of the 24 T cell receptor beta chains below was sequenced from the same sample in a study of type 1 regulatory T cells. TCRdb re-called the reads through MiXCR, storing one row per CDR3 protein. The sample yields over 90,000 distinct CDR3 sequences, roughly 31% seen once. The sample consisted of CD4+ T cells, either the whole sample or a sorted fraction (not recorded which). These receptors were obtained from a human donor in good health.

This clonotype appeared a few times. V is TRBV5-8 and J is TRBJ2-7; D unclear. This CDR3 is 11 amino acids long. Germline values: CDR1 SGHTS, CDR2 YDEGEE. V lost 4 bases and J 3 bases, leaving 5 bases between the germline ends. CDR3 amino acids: CASSAIYEQYF. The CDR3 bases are TGTGCCAGCAGCGCGATCTACGAGCAGTACTTC.

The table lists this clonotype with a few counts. Here the CDR3 reads CATSERTRSYGYTF. CDR3 DNA sequence: TGTGCCACCAGTGAAAGGACACGGTCATACGGCTACACCTTC. The chain recombines TRBV24-1 with TRBJ1-2; D perhaps matches TRBD1 (5 bases). The CDR3 contains 14 residues. The germline V gene has CDR1 KGHDR and CDR2 SFDVKD. Trimming shortened V by 4 bases and J by 8 bases, and 16 bases separated the two germline ends.

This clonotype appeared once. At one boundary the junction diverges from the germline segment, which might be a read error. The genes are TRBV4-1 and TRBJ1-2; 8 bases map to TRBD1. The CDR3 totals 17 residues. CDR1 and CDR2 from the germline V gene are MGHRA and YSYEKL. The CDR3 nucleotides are TGCGCCTGCAGCCACCTCGGACAGGGAGGGCACCGGGGAGGCTACACCTTC. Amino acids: CACSHLGQGGHRGGYTF.

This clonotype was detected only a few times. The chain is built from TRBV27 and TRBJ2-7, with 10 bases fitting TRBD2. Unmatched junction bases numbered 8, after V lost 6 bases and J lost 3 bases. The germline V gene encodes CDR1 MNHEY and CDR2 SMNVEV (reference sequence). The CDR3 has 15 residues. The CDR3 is CASRPLAGGNYEQYF. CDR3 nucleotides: TGTGCCAGCAGACCCTTAGCGGGAGGAAACTACGAGCAGTACTTC.

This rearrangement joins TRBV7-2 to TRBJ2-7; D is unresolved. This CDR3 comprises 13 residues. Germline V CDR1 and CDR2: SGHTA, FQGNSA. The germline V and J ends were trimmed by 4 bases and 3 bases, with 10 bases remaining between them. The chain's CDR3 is CASSSEVLYEQYF. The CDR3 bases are TGTGCCAGCAGCTCAGAGGTCCTCTACGAGCAGTACTTC.

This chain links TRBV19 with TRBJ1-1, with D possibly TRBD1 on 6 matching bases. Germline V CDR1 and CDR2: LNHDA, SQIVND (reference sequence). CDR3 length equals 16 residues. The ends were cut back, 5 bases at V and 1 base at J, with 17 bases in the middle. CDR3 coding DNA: TGTGCCAGTAGTTCGTGGGGGGCCGACGCGAACACTGAAGCTTTCTTT. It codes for CASSSWGADANTEAFF.

The DNA for the CDR3 is TGTGCCAGCATGGAGAGTTACGAGCAGTACTTC. This encodes CASMESYEQYF. The chain carries TRBV6-1 and TRBJ2-7; unclear D gene. The CDR3 covers 11 residues. In germline, CDR1 is MNHNS, CDR2 SASEGT. Deletions cut 7 bases from V and 4 bases from J, with 8 bases between.

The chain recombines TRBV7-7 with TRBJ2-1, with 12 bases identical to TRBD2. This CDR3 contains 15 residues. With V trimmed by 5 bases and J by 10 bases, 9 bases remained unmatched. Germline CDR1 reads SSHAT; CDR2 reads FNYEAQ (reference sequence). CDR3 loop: CASSKGTSGYGEQFF. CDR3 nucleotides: TGTGCCAGCAGCAAAGGGACTAGCGGGTATGGGGAGCAGTTCTTC.

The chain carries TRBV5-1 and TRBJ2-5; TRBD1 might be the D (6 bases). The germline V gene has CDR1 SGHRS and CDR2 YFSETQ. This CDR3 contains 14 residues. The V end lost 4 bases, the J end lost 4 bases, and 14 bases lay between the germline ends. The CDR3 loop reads CASSLGDNRETQYF. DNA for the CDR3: TGCGCCAGCAGCCTGGGGGACAACCGAGAGACCCAGTACTTC.

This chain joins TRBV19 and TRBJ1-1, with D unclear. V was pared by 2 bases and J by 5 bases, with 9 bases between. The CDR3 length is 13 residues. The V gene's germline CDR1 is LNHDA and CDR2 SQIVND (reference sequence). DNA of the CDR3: TGTGCCAGTAGTATATTCCCCGGGACTGAAGCTTTCTTT. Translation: CASSIFPGTEAFF. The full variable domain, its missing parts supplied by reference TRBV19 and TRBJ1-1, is DGGITQSPKYLFRKEGQNVTLSCEQNLNHDAMYWYRQDPGQGLRLIYYSQIVNDFQKGDIAEGYSVSREKKESFPLTVTSAQKNPTAFYLCASSIFPGTEAFFGQGTRLTVV.

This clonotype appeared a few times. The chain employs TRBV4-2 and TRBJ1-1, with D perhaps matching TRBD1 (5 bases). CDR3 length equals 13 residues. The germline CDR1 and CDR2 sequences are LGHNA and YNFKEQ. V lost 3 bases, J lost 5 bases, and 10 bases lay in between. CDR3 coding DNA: TGTGCCAGCAGCCAGGATCGGACAACTGAAGCTTTCTTT. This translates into CASSQDRTTEAFF.

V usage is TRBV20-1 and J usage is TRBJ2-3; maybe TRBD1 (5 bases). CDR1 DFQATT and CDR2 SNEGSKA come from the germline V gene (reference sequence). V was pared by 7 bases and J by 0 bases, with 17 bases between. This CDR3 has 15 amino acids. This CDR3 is CSVPDSQTSTDTQYF. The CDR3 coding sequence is TGCAGTGTACCTGACAGTCAGACGAGCACAGATACGCAGTATTTT.

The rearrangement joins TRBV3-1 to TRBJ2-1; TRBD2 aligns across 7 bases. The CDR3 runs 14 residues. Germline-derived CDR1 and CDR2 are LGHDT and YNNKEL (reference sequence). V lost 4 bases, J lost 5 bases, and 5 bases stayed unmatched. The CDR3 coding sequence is TGTGCCAGCAGCCCGGGACTATCCAACAATGAGCAGTTCTTC. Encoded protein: CASSPGLSNNEQFF.

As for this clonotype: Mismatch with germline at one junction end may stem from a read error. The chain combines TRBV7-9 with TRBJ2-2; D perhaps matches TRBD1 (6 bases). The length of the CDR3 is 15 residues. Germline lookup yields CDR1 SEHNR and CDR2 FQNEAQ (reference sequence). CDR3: CASSPRTAPTGELFF. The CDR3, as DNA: TGTGCCAGCAGCCCCCGGACAGCGCCTACCGGGGAGTTGTTTTTT.

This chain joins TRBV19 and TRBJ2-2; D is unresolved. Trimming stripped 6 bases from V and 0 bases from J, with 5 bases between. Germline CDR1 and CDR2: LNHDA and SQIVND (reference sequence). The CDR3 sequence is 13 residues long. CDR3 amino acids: CASRTANTGELFF. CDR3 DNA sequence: TGTGCCAGTAGAACAGCGAACACCGGGGAGCTGTTTTTT. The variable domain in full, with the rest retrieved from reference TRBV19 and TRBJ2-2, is DGGITQSPKYLFRKEGQNVTLSCEQNLNHDAMYWYRQDPGQGLRLIYYSQIVNDFQKGDIAEGYSVSREKKESFPLTVTSAQKNPTAFYLCASRTANTGELFFGEGSRLTVL.

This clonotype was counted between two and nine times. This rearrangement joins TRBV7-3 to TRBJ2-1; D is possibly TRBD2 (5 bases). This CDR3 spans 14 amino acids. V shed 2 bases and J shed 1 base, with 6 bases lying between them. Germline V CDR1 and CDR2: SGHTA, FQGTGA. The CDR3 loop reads CASSLRGSYNEQFF. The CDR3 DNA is TGTGCCAGCAGCTTACGGGGTTCCTACAATGAGCAGTTCTTC. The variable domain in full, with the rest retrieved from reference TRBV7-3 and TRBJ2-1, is GAGVSQTPSNKVTEKGKYVELRCDPISGHTALYWYRQSLGQGPEFLIYFQGTGAADDSGLPNDRFFAVRPEGSVSTLKIQRTERGDSAVYLCASSLRGSYNEQFFGPGTRLTVL.

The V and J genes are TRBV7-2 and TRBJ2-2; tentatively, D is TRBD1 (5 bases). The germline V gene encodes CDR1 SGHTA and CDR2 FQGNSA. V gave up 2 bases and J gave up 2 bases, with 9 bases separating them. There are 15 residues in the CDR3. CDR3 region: CASSLRGRNTGELFF. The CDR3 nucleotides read TGTGCCAGCAGCTTAAGGGGCCGCAACACCGGGGAGCTGTTTTTT.

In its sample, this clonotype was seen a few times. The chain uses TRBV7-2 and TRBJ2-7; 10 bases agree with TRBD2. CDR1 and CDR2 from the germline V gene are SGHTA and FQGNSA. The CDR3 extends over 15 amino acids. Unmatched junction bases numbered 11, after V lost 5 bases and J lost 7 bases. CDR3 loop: CASSKGAGGPWEQYF. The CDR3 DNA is TGTGCCAGCAGCAAAGGAGCGGGAGGGCCCTGGGAGCAGTACTTC.

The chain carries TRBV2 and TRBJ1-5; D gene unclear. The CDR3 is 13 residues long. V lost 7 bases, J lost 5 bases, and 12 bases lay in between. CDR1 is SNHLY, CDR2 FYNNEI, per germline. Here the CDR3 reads CASIRGLDQPQHF. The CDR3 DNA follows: TGTGCCAGCATACGTGGGTTGGATCAGCCCCAGCATTTT.

CDR3 DNA: TGCGCCAGCAGCTTGTCAGGGAATGCAGATACGCAGTATTTT. Its protein product is CASSLSGNADTQYF. V gene TRBV5-1 combines with J gene TRBJ2-3, with D perhaps TRBD1 (5 bases). This CDR3 has 14 amino acids. CDR1 is SGHRS and CDR2 is YFSETQ in the germline V gene. V lost 1 base and J 4 bases, leaving 10 bases between the germline ends.

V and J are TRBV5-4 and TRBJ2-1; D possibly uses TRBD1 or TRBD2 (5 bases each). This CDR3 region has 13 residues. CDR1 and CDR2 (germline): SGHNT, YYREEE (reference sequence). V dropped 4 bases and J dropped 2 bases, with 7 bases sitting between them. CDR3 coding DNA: TGTGCCAGCAGCCCGGGACCCTACAATGAGCAGTTCTTC. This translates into CASSPGPYNEQFF.

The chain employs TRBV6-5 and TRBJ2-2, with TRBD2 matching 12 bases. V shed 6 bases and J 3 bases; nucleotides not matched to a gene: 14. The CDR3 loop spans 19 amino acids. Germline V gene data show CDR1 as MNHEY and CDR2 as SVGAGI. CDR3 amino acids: CASRSFRRTSGTDTGELFF. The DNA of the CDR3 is TGTGCCAGCAGATCCTTTCGACGGACTAGCGGGACTGACACCGGGGAGCTGTTTTTT.

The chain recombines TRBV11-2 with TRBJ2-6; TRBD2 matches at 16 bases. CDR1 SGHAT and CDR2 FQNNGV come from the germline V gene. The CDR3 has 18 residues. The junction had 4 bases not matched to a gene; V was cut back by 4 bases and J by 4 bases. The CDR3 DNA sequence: TGTGCCAGCAGCTGGGGACTAGCGGGAGGGCCGGGGGCCAACGTCCTGACTTTC. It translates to CASSWGLAGGPGANVLTF.

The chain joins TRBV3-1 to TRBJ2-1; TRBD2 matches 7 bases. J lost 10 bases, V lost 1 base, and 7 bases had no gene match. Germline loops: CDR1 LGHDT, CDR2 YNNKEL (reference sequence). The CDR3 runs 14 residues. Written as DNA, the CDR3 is TGTGCCAGCAGCCAAGGGGAGGGGTTCGGGGAGCAGTTCTTC. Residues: CASSQGEGFGEQFF.